A selection of T cell receptor beta chains follows, all from one sample in a study of T cell responses to AZD1222 COVID-19 vaccine. TCRdb's copy holds only in-frame clones and misses some; the assay was immunoSEQ multiplex PCR. The data show 200,000 to 250,000 clones, with 90% to 95% seen just once and over 1.5% held by the top ten. Sequenced material: peripheral blood, taken 28 days after the second dose of the MenACWY control vaccine. The receptors derive from an adult who received the MenACWY meningococcal vaccine as a control. Both conserved end residues are part of each CDR3. The D gene is left open where the match is weak. Clone size, where shown, is once, few, many, or a class for clones that have expanded.

TRBV27	NA	NA	TRBJ2-7	TGTGCCAGCAGTTTTGGGCAGACCTACGAGCAGTACTTC	CASSFGQTYEQYF
TRBV5-4	once	NA	TRBJ2-7	TGTGCCAGCAGCTCCGGGAGCTCCTACGAGCAGTACTTC	CASSSGSSYEQYF
TRBV24-1	NA	NA	TRBJ2-2	TGTGCCACCCGGTTGGATACCGGGGAGCTGTTTTTT	CATRLDTGELFF
TRBV6-5	NA	TRBD1	TRBJ2-4	TGTGCCAGCAGCTCGACAGGGGGCTCCAAAAACATTCAGTACTTC	CASSSTGGSKNIQYF
TRBV5-6	NA	TRBD1	TRBJ1-2	TGTGCCAGCAGCTTTTGGCAGGGGGATTTCAGCTATGGCTACACCTTC	CASSFWQGDFSYGYTF
TRBV5-6	NA	TRBD1	TRBJ1-2	TGTGCCAGCAGCGGACAGGGGGTGCTACTTTATGGCTACACCTTC	CASSGQGVLLYGYTF
TRBV7-2	NA	NA	TRBJ2-7	TGTGCCAGCAGCTCCCTCCACGCGCCTCGAGAATACGAGCAGTACTTC	CASSSLHAPREYEQYF
TRBV6-5	NA	TRBD1	TRBJ2-5	TGTGCCAGCAGGGGACAGGGGGAGACCCAGTACTTC	CASRGQGETQYF
TRBV4-2	NA	NA	TRBJ2-1	TGTGCCAGCAGCCATGGGCAGGGCGGACGCTCCTACAATGAGCAGTTCTTC	CASSHGQGGRSYNEQFF
TRBV6-5	NA	NA	TRBJ2-7	TGTGCCAGCAGTAAACCGACAAGGCGCGAGCAGTACTTC	CASSKPTRREQYF
TRBV30	NA	NA	TRBJ1-2	TGTGCCTGGAGTGTAAGCAGGGTTGACTATGGCTACACCTTC	CAWSVSRVDYGYTF
TRBV4-3	NA	NA	TRBJ1-2	TGCGCCAGCAGCCAAGGCAACAGTGATCTCTATGGCTACACCTTC	CASSQGNSDLYGYTF
TRBV5-5	NA	TRBD1	TRBJ2-7	TGTGCCAGCAGCTTGGCCGACAGGGGGATTGAGCAGTACTTC	CASSLADRGIEQYF
TRBV4-1	few	NA	TRBJ1-2	TGCGCCAGCAGCCCGGATTCTCAGGGAAACTATGGCTACACCTTC	CASSPDSQGNYGYTF
TRBV28	NA	NA	TRBJ1-5	TGTGCCAGCAGTTTATATGTTAGCAATCAGCCCCAGCATTTT	CASSLYVSNQPQHF
TRBV6-5	NA	TRBD1	TRBJ2-3	TGTGCCAGCAGCCACGACAGGGTCAGTGCGGATACGCAGTATTTT	CASSHDRVSADTQYF
TRBV5-5	NA	NA	TRBJ1-5	TGTGCCAGCAGCTTGGCGAGCATTAGTAGCAATCAGCCCCAGCATTTT	CASSLASISSNQPQHF
TRBV4-2	NA	TRBD2	TRBJ2-7	TGTGCCAGCAGCCCAGGGACTAAGGGGACTAGTCTTTGCCGCGGTACGAAAACCTACGAGCAGTACTTC	CASSPGTKGTSLCRGTKTYEQYF
TRBV30	NA	NA	TRBJ2-2	TGTGCCTGGAGTGAGAACCTAGGGTTCGGGGAGCTGTTTTTT	CAWSENLGFGELFF
TRBV18	NA	NA	TRBJ2-5	TGTGCCAGCTCAATAAACCGACAAGAGACCCAGTACTTC	CASSINRQETQYF
TRBV20-1	NA	TRBD1	TRBJ1-1	TGCAGTGCTAGTCAGGGGGGGGCTGAAGCTTTCTTT	CSASQGGAEAFF
TRBV7-8	NA	NA	TRBJ1-1	TGTGCCAGCAGCCCCCAGGGGATTGAAGCTTTCTTT	CASSPQGIEAFF
TRBV4-1	NA	TRBD1	TRBJ1-6	TGCGCCAGCAGCCAGATTAAGACAGGGAAAGGTCCCTCACCCCTCCACTTT	CASSQIKTGKGPSPLHF
TRBV3-1/TRBV3-2	NA	TRBD2	TRBJ2-4	TGTGCCAGCAGCCAAGAGCCCCCAGCGGGGGTAATAAACATTCAGTACTTC	CASSQEPPAGVINIQYF
TRBV28	NA	NA	TRBJ1-6	TGTGCCAGCAGATCCGGGACAAAGGGGCCCCTCCACTTT	CASRSGTKGPLHF
TRBV19	NA	NA	TRBJ1-2	TGTGCCAGTAGTATATACTCCCGGGAGGGCTACACCTTC	CASSIYSREGYTF
TRBV7-2	NA	NA	TRBJ1-5	TGTGCCAGCAGCTTTCTAGCAGGGAGCAATCAGCCCCAGCATTTT	CASSFLAGSNQPQHF
TRBV2	NA	TRBD2	TRBJ2-7	TGTGCCAGCAGTGTAGCGGGAGGGCCAATCGACGAGCAGTACTTC	CASSVAGGPIDEQYF
TRBV5-1	few	TRBD1	TRBJ1-5	TGCGCCAGCAGCCCAGGGGGCAGCAGCAATCAGCCCCAGCATTTT	CASSPGGSSNQPQHF
TRBV5-1	NA	NA	TRBJ1-4	TGCGCCAGCAGCTTGAGGCAAGAGGAAAAACTGTTTTTT	CASSLRQEEKLFF
TRBV20-1	NA	NA	TRBJ1-1	TGCAGTGCGCGATACACTGAAGCTTTCTTT	CSARYTEAFF
TRBV6-5	few	NA	TRBJ2-7	TGTGCCAGCAGTTGGACAGACTACGAGCAGTACTTC	CASSWTDYEQYF
TRBV27	NA	NA	TRBJ1-5	TGTGCCAGCAGCTCATTTTCGGACATACGCAATCAGCCCCAGCATTTT	CASSSFSDIRNQPQHF
TRBV9	NA	NA	TRBJ1-6	TGTGCCAGCAGCGTAGCAGGGGAGGTGTACTCACCCCTCCACTTT	CASSVAGEVYSPLHF
TRBV9	NA	TRBD1	TRBJ2-1	TGTGCCAGCAGCGCACCGGGACAGGGGGGGAATGAGCAGTTCTTC	CASSAPGQGGNEQFF
TRBV6-5	NA	NA	TRBJ2-7	TGTGCCAGCAGGACCGGGACGCTGAGCTCCTACGAGCAGTACTTC	CASRTGTLSSYEQYF
TRBV27	NA	NA	TRBJ1-5	TGTGCCAGCAGTTTCTGGCCTGGAGGTCAGCCCCAGCATTTT	CASSFWPGGQPQHF
TRBV27	NA	TRBD1	TRBJ1-2	TGTGCCAGCAGTTTAGGACAGGGGGCAGGGTATGGCTACACCTTC	CASSLGQGAGYGYTF
TRBV27	NA	NA	TRBJ2-7	TGTGCCAGCAGTTTAATTTCAGGACGCCGCTCCTACGAGCAGTACTTC	CASSLISGRRSYEQYF
TRBV6-4	NA	NA	TRBJ2-1	TGTGCCAGCAGCCTTTTACTAGAGTCATCTGAGCAGTTCTTC	CASSLLLESSEQFF
TRBV7-2	once	TRBD1	TRBJ1-1	TGTGCCAGCAGCTTGCAGGGGGACACTGAAGCTTTCTTT	CASSLQGDTEAFF
TRBV20-1	once	NA	TRBJ1-6	TGCAGTGCTAGTTCGCAGGCCTCCAATTCACCCCTCCACTTT	CSASSQASNSPLHF
TRBV6-1	NA	NA	TRBJ1-5	TGTGCCAGCAGTGAACTCGGAGGCTATCAGCCCCAGCATTTT	CASSELGGYQPQHF
TRBV27	NA	TRBD1	TRBJ1-4	TGTGCCAGCAGCCCCAGGGGACAGGGGCATCTTTCTAATGAAAAACTGTTTTTT	CASSPRGQGHLSNEKLFF
TRBV6-1	NA	NA	TRBJ2-7	TGTGCCAGCAGTGACCGCGGCTCCTACGAGCAGTACTTC	CASSDRGSYEQYF
TRBV7-9	NA	NA	TRBJ1-4	TGTGCCAGCAGCTTATTTGACCTTGAAAAACTGTTTTTT	CASSLFDLEKLFF
TRBV6-5	NA	NA	TRBJ1-5	TGTGCCAGCAGACCCAGACAGAATAGCAATCAGCCCCAGCATTTT	CASRPRQNSNQPQHF
TRBV27	NA	NA	TRBJ2-2	TGTGCCAGCACCGCTCTTGGAGGGGTTGGCACCGGGGAGCTGTTTTTT	CASTALGGVGTGELFF